The 21 T cell receptor beta chains reported below all come from one sample, sequenced in a study of cytomegalovirus exposure and HLA in healthy donors (TCRdb year 2017). The library was obtained by the immunoSEQ multiplex PCR assay. For the multiplex PCR, a mixture combining 60 forward primers for TCR Vbeta segments and 13 reverse primers for TCR Jbeta segments was used. Here the immuneACCESS table is served through TCRdb, limited to in-frame sequences with V and J called. Missing clones are a known gap in these copies; in checked studies unresolved V genes cover under half, and the rest lacks a known reason. Recorded for this sample are 110,000 to 150,000 clones; 75% to 80% of them occurred a single time. The ten top clones hold 1.5% to 2% of the sample. The sequencing sample was made of PBMCs. The receptors were sampled from a woman aged 25 to 39 in good health and CMV-seronegative.

The chain carries TRBV2 and TRBJ1-2; D gene uncertain. V was cut by 4 bases and J by 2 bases, with 8 bases left in between. The germline V gene encodes CDR1 SNHLY and CDR2 FYNNEI. The CDR3 totals 13 residues. CDR3: CASSGNRNYGYTF. Written as DNA, the CDR3 is TGTGCCAGCAGTGGGAACAGAAACTATGGCTACACCTTC.

The gene calls are TRBV30 and TRBJ2-7; maybe TRBD1 (5 bases). The V and J ends lost 0 bases and 0 bases respectively, with 6 bases between them. The CDR3 is made up of 13 amino acids. CDR1 is GTSNPN, CDR2 SVGIG, per germline (reference sequence). The CDR3 protein is CAWSVQGSYEQYF. The CDR3 bases are TGTGCCTGGAGTGTTCAGGGCTCCTACGAGCAGTACTTC.

This chain links TRBV30 with TRBJ2-1, with D possibly matching TRBD1 (5 bases). The length of the CDR3 is 13 residues. Trimming removed 2 bases from V and 9 bases from J, with 14 bases in between. CDR1 is GTSNPN, CDR2 SVGIG, per germline (reference sequence). As DNA, the CDR3 is TGTGCCTGGAGTTTGATTAGGGGTCTTGAGCAGTTCTTC. Its translation is CAWSLIRGLEQFF.

This chain uses TRBV7-8 with TRBJ1-4; 8 nucleotides line up with TRBD1. V lost 5 bases to trimming and J lost 5 bases; unmatched junction nucleotides: 10. The length of the CDR3 is 16 residues. Looked up from germline, CDR1 is SGHVS and CDR2 is FQNEAQ. The chain's CDR3 is CASSPTGGSGNEKLFF. The CDR3 nucleotides read TGTGCCAGCAGCCCAACAGGGGGTAGCGGAAATGAAAAACTGTTTTTT.

CDR3 region: CASSQDPGRGAEAFF. The CDR3 coding sequence is TGCGCCAGCAGCCAAGATCCAGGGAGGGGTGCTGAAGCTTTCTTT. The chain couples TRBV4-3 to TRBJ1-1; TRBD1 might be the D (5 bases). CDR3 length: 15 amino acids. Germline V CDR1 and CDR2: LGHNA, YSLEER. V lost 0 bases and J lost 6, with 14 bases in between.

The J gene is TRBJ2-3, the V gene TRBV9; no clear D. Trimming took off 0 bases at V and 6 bases at J, with 5 bases between the two ends. Per the germline V gene, CDR1 is SGDLS and CDR2 is YYNGEE. The CDR3 runs 12 residues. CDR3 nucleotide sequence: TGTGCCAGCAGCGTAGCGGTGGATACGCAGTATTTT. Translated: CASSVAVDTQYF.

The V call is TRBV5-1, the J call TRBJ1-3, with D unresolved. This CDR3 contains 14 residues. Germline-derived CDR1 and CDR2 are SGHRS and YFSETQ. The V end lost 5 bases, the J end lost 4 bases, and 13 bases lay between the germline ends. CDR3: CASRFTGLGNTIYF. CDR3 nucleotides: TGCGCCAGCAGATTCACCGGACTCGGAAACACCATATATTTT. Together with reference TRBV5-1 and TRBJ1-3, the CDR3 gives the full variable domain: KAGVTQTPRYLIKTRGQQVTLSCSPISGHRSVSWYQQTPGQGLQFLFEYFSETQRNKGNFPGRFSGRQFSNSRSEMNVSTLELGDSALYLCASRFTGLGNTIYFGEGSWLTVV.

The J gene is TRBJ2-5, the V gene TRBV6-5; 11 nucleotides match TRBD1. Germline CDR1 and CDR2: MNHEY and SVGAGI. The CDR3 has 15 amino acids. The V segment lost 2 bases and the J segment 5 bases; nucleotides outside the gene matches: 4. This CDR3 reads CASSYRTGGRETQYF. The DNA for the CDR3 is TGTGCCAGCAGTTACAGGACAGGGGGCAGGGAGACCCAGTACTTC.

The CDR3 DNA is TGCGCCAGCAGACGTACCGGGACAGACTACAATGAGCAGTTCTTC. Its protein is CASRRTGTDYNEQFF. The J gene is TRBJ2-1, the V gene TRBV5-1; 7 bases line up with TRBD1. CDR3 length: 15 residues. J lost 3 bases, V lost 5 bases, and 8 bases had no gene match. CDR1 is SGHRS and CDR2 is YFSETQ in the germline V gene. The variable domain in full, completed from reference TRBV5-1 and TRBJ2-1, reads KAGVTQTPRYLIKTRGQQVTLSCSPISGHRSVSWYQQTPGQGLQFLFEYFSETQRNKGNFPGRFSGRQFSNSRSEMNVSTLELGDSALYLCASRRTGTDYNEQFFGPGTRLTVL.

This clone came up many times. CDR3 sequence: CASTEIRDSEAFF. Written as DNA, the CDR3 is TGTGCCAGCACCGAGATCAGGGACAGTGAAGCTTTCTTT. The chain has TRBV2 and TRBJ1-1; 7 bases line up with TRBD1. This CDR3 region has 13 residues. The trim removed 7 bases at V and 7 bases at J, leaving 9 bases unmatched. Germline-derived CDR1 and CDR2 are SNHLY and FYNNEI. Variable domain in full (rest from reference TRBV2 and TRBJ1-1): EPEVTQTPSHQVTQMGQEVILRCVPISNHLYFYWYRQILGQKVEFLVSFYNNEISEKSEIFDDQFSVERPDGSNFTLKIRSTKLEDSAMYFCASTEIRDSEAFFGQGTRLTVV.

For the CDR3, the DNA is TGTGCCAGCAGTCCGGGGACAGGGAGCAATCAGCCCCAGCATTTT. Residues: CASSPGTGSNQPQHF. The rearrangement uses TRBV2 and TRBJ1-5, with 9 bases that match TRBD1. Looked up from germline, CDR1 is SNHLY and CDR2 is FYNNEI. CDR3 length equals 15 residues. V shed 5 bases and J 1 base; nucleotides not matched to a gene: 3.

In its sample, this clone was seen a few times. This sample includes further DNA sequences coding for the same CDR3. The CDR3 loop is CASSELAGGQETQYF. CDR3 coding DNA: TGTGCCAGCAGTGAACTAGCGGGGGGGCAAGAGACCCAGTACTTC. The chain employs TRBV6-1 and TRBJ2-5; 12 bases agree with TRBD2. This CDR3 has 15 amino acids. With 2 bases clipped from V and 2 bases from J, the junction kept 0 bases outside the gene matches. From germline, CDR1 is MNHNS and CDR2 SASEGT.

This clone has just a few counts. The gene calls are TRBV7-8 and TRBJ1-5; D unresolved. The germline CDR1 and CDR2 sequences are SGHVS and FQNEAQ. V was trimmed by 3 bases and J by 5 bases, leaving 5 bases between them. The CDR3 is 12 amino acids. CDR3 nucleotide sequence: TGTGCCAGCAGCTTCCCGGATCAGCCCCAGCATTTT. It encodes CASSFPDQPQHF.

This clone is a singleton in its sample. The chain combines TRBV28 with TRBJ2-7; maybe TRBD1 (6 bases). The germline CDR1 and CDR2 sequences are MDHEN and SYDVKM. CDR3 length: 13 residues. Trimming cost V 8 bases and J 0 bases, with 11 bases left between them. As DNA, the CDR3 is TGTGCCAGCTACTCAGGGGTCTCCTACGAGCAGTACTTC. Translation: CASYSGVSYEQYF.

The chain has TRBV13 and TRBJ2-3, with D tentatively TRBD2 (5 bases). Trimming stripped 4 bases from V and 6 bases from J, with 14 bases between. In germline, CDR1 is PRHDT, CDR2 FYEKMQ (reference sequence). The CDR3 spans 14 residues. The CDR3 nucleotides read TGTGCCAGCAGCTCGGACTCCCTCGGGGATACGCAGTATTTT. Translating gives CASSSDSLGDTQYF.

V is TRBV19 and J is TRBJ1-4, with 8 nucleotides matching TRBD1. Germline loops: CDR1 LNHDA, CDR2 SQIVND (reference sequence). The CDR3 has 16 amino acids. J was trimmed by 0 bases and V by 4 bases; bases with no gene match: 4. CDR3 protein: CASSRGQGPTNEKLFF. As DNA, the CDR3 is TGTGCCAGTAGTAGAGGACAGGGCCCAACTAATGAAAAACTGTTTTTT.

This chain uses TRBV5-1 with TRBJ2-1; the D gene is possibly TRBD2 (6 bases). Germline CDR1 is SGHRS and CDR2 is YFSETQ. The CDR3 length is 15 residues. V gave up 4 bases and J gave up 4 bases, with 15 bases separating them. This CDR3 reads CASSKEGTRYNEQFF. The CDR3 nucleotides read TGCGCCAGCAGCAAGGAGGGTACCCGGTACAATGAGCAGTTCTTC.

This sequence joins TRBV7-8 and TRBJ2-7, with a weak D call TRBD2 (6 bases). With 11 bases removed from V and 7 bases from J, the gap between germline ends came to 27 bases. The CDR3 is 15 amino acids. The germline V gene encodes CDR1 SGHVS and CDR2 FQNEAQ. This chain's CDR3 is CAGIPRQTEGGEQYF. The CDR3 nucleotides read TGTGCCGGCATCCCTCGACAGACTGAAGGAGGGGAGCAGTACTTC.

The rearrangement joins TRBV2 to TRBJ1-2; 8 nucleotides match TRBD1. With 4 bases clipped from V and 4 bases from J, the junction kept 5 bases outside the gene matches. This CDR3 spans 14 amino acids. CDR1 is SNHLY and CDR2 is FYNNEI in the germline V gene. The CDR3 nucleotides are TGTGCCAGCAGTGGGACAGGGTCGACCTATGGCTACACCTTC. Its protein is CASSGTGSTYGYTF.

The chain couples TRBV6-5 to TRBJ2-5; 7 bases match TRBD2. Trimming removed 4 bases from V and 4 bases from J; junction bases left unmatched: 0. From germline, CDR1 is MNHEY and CDR2 SVGAGI. The CDR3 is 12 amino acids. CDR3 nucleotides: TGTGCCAGCAGTTCGGGGGGAGAGACCCAGTACTTC. This codes for CASSSGGETQYF.

The CDR3 sequence: CASRQDRANYNEQFF. CDR3 in DNA: TGTGCCAGCAGGCAGGACAGGGCCAACTACAATGAGCAGTTCTTC. The rearrangement links TRBV6-5 to TRBJ2-1; 8 bases are a match to TRBD1. J was trimmed by 3 bases and V by 6 bases; bases with no gene match: 7. CDR1 is MNHEY and CDR2 is SVGAGI in the germline V gene. The CDR3 contains 15 residues.